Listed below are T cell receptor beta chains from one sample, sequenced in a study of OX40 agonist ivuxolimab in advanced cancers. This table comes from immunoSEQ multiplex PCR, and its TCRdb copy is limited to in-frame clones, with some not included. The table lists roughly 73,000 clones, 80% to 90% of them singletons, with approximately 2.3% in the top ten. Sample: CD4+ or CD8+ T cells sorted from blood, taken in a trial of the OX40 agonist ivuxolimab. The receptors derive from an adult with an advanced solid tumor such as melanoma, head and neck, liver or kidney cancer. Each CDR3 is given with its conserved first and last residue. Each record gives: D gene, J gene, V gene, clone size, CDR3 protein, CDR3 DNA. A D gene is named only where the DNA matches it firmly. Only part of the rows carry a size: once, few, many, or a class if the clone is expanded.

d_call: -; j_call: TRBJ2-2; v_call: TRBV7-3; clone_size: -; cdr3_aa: CASSSSLGGRPGELFF; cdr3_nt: TGTGCCAGCAGCTCCTCCTTGGGCGGACGCCCCGGGGAGCTGTTTTTT
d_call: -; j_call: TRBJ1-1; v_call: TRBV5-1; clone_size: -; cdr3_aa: CASSLDRGEAFF; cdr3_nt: TGCGCCAGCAGCTTGGATCGCGGTGAAGCTTTCTTT
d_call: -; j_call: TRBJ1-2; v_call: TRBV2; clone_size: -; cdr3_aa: CASRRGEDYGYTF; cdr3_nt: TGTGCCAGCAGGAGGGGGGAGGACTATGGCTACACCTTC
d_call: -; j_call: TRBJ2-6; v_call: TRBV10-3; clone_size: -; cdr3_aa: CAISESGFGANVLTF; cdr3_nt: TGTGCCATCAGTGAGTCAGGGTTTGGGGCCAACGTCCTGACTTTC
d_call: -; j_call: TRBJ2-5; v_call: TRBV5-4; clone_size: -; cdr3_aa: CASSTQLGEETQYF; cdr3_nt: TGTGCCAGCAGCACCCAGCTGGGGGAGGAGACCCAGTACTTC
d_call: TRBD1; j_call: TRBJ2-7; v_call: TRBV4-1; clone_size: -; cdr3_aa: CASSQDRAGGYDYEQYF; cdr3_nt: TGCGCCAGCAGCCAAGATCGGGCAGGGGGCTACGACTACGAGCAGTACTTC
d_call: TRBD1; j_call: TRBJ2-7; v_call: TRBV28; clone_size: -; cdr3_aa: CASRPTGTGVFYEQYF; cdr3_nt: TGTGCCAGCAGGCCAACCGGGACAGGGGTTTTCTACGAGCAGTACTTC
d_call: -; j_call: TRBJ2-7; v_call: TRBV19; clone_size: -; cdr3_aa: CASSRTTIYEQYF; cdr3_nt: TGTGCCAGTAGTCGCACCACCATATACGAGCAGTACTTC
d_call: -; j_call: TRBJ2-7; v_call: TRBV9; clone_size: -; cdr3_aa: CASSAGGPRDYEQYF; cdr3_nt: TGTGCCAGCAGCGCCGGAGGGCCGCGGGACTACGAGCAGTACTTC
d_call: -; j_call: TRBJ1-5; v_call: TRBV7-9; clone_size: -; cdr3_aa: CASSQTGVGGPQHF; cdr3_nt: TGTGCCAGCAGCCAGACAGGCGTTGGGGGGCCCCAGCATTTT
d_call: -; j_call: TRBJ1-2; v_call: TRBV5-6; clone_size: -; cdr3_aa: CASSLDQGRNYGYTF; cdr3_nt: TGTGCCAGCAGCTTGGATCAGGGAAGGAACTATGGCTACACCTTC
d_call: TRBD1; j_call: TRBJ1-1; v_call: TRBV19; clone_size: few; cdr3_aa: CASSVTGVSTEAFF; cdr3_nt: TGTGCCAGTAGTGTGACAGGGGTGAGCACTGAAGCTTTCTTT
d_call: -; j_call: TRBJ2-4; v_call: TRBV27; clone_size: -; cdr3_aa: CASSPGGVLIQYF; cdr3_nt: TGTGCCAGCAGCCCGGGTGGCGTACTGATTCAGTACTTC
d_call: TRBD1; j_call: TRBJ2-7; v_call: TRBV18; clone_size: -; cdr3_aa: CASSRDSTYEQYF; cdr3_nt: TGTGCCAGCTCACGGGACAGCACCTACGAGCAGTACTTC
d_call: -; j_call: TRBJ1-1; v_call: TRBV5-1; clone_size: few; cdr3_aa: CASSLARGATEAFF; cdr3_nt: TGCGCCAGCAGCTTGGCCCGGGGTGCCACTGAAGCTTTCTTT
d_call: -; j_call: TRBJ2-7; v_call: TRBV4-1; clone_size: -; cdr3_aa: CASSRLDGSYEQYF; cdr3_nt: TGCGCCAGCAGCCGACTGGACGGATCCTACGAGCAGTACTTC